This T cell receptor (beta chain) was retrieved from a study of blood T cell repertoires in COVID-19. Study in general: Material from acute and convalescent COVID-19 was sourced from the United States, Italy and Spain.

CDR3 size: 15 residues. Germline-derived CDR1 and CDR2 are SGHDT and YYEEEE. The J segment lost 8 bases and the V segment lost 3 bases, leaving 8 bases of the junction unmatched. The protocol was immunoSEQ multiplex PCR, while the TCRdb copy is restricted to in-frame clones and leaves out a portion. The sample holds 150,000 to 200,000 clones; roughly 90% are singletons and the top ten take 6.6%. The cohort comprised adults aged about 18 to 100 years residing in 20 to 30 US areas. The sequenced sample consisted of PBMCs or T cells enriched from blood (not recorded which). The TCR comes from a woman between 45 and 65 years old who had recovered from COVID-19. V and J are TRBV5-6 and TRBJ2-1, with TRBD2 identical over 10 bases. The CDR3 DNA reads as TGTGCCAGCAGCTACCAGCGGGGGGGCGACTATGAGCAGTTCTTC. Its protein product is CASSYQRGGDYEQFF.